These 30 T cell receptor beta chains share one sample of origin, sequenced in a study of blood T cell repertoires in COVID-19. Generated by immunoSEQ multiplex PCR, the TCRdb table keeps only in-frame clones and is missing some. Of roughly 57,000 clones detected, around 83% appear once; the ten largest clones hold approximately 18%. Sample: peripheral blood. These receptors all stem from a man aged 30-40 years with COVID-19, enrolled during active disease.

The V call is TRBV5-1, the J call TRBJ2-7; no reliable D call. V was clipped by 0 bases and J by 0 bases, with 16 bases between them. This CDR3 spans 17 amino acids. The germline V gene encodes CDR1 SGHRS and CDR2 YFSETQ. Written as DNA, the CDR3 is TGCGCCAGCAGCTTGGGTTTCTTGAGGTTGAGCTCCTACGAGCAGTACTTC. This encodes CASSLGFLRLSSYEQYF.

The genes are TRBV2 and TRBJ1-2; D call uncertain. This CDR3 contains 12 residues. The germline V gene has CDR1 SNHLY and CDR2 FYNNEI. With 3 bases removed from V and 8 bases from J, the gap between germline ends came to 10 bases. CDR3 amino acids: CASSEEVPGYTF. DNA for the CDR3: TGTGCCAGCAGTGAGGAGGTACCCGGCTACACCTTC.

This clone appeared once. The rearrangement uses TRBV7-9 and TRBJ2-3; D is unresolved. Germline V gene data show CDR1 as SEHNR and CDR2 as FQNEAQ (reference sequence). V lost 3 bases to trimming and J lost 1 base, with 11 bases between them. This CDR3 spans 15 amino acids. The CDR3 DNA sequence: TGTGCCAGCAGCTTTCGCCCATTAGGCACAGATACGCAGTATTTT. Its protein is CASSFRPLGTDTQYF.

This chain uses TRBV7-2 with TRBJ1-6; 8 nucleotides align to TRBD1. The ends lost 2 bases at V and 7 bases at J; junction bases unmatched: 7. Germline CDR1 SGHTA, CDR2 FQGNSA. This CDR3 spans 16 amino acids. The CDR3 is CASSLRNRGGNSPLHF. CDR3 coding DNA: TGTGCCAGCAGCTTAAGAAACAGGGGGGGGAATTCACCCCTCCACTTT.

The chain couples TRBV7-2 to TRBJ2-5; 11 nucleotides agree with TRBD2. CDR1 and CDR2 from the germline V gene are SGHTA and FQGNSA. V was pared by 4 bases and J by 4 bases, with 11 bases of the junction left unmatched. This CDR3 spans 17 amino acids. The CDR3 region is CASSSTPRLAGIETQYF. The DNA of the CDR3 is TGTGCCAGCAGCTCAACCCCAAGACTAGCGGGGATAGAGACCCAGTACTTC.

The V call is TRBV5-4, the J call TRBJ2-1, with D perhaps TRBD2 (6 bases). The CDR3 totals 14 residues. Trimming left V 4 bases short and J 9 bases short, with 17 bases between. Germline values: CDR1 SGHNT, CDR2 YYREEE (reference sequence). CDR3 sequence (DNA): TGTGCCAGCAGCCCCAGGCGGGAAGGGGTTGAGCAGTTCTTC. Protein sequence: CASSPRREGVEQFF.

This chain connects TRBV11-2 to TRBJ1-3; TRBD1 is a possible D gene (6 bases). The CDR3 has 16 amino acids. CDR1 is SGHAT and CDR2 is FQNNGV in the germline V gene. V was pared by 2 bases and J by 1 base, with 12 bases between. CDR3 in DNA: TGTGCCAGCAGCTTAAGTGCCAGGGGATCTGGAAACACCATATATTTT. This gives the protein CASSLSARGSGNTIYF.

The gene calls are TRBV6-5 and TRBJ1-3, with 8 bases that match TRBD1. Germline loops: CDR1 MNHEY, CDR2 SVGAGI. Unmatched junction bases numbered 2, after V lost 0 bases and J lost 4 bases. CDR3 size: 15 residues. DNA for the CDR3: TGTGCCAGCAGTTACTCACAGGGGGAAGGAAACACCATATATTTT. It specifies CASSYSQGEGNTIYF.

The CDR3 nucleotides are TGTGCCAGCAGTTCGACAGGTTCCTACGAGCAGTACTTC. It is translated as CASSSTGSYEQYF. This chain connects TRBV6-2 or TRBV6-3 to TRBJ2-7, with D maybe TRBD1 (6 bases). This CDR3 has 13 residues. Trimming pared 4 bases from V and 1 base from J, leaving 8 bases between. In germline, CDR1 is MNHEY, CDR2 SVGEGT.

This chain uses TRBV19 with TRBJ2-7, with D possibly matching TRBD1 (5 bases). The V gene lost 4 bases and the J gene lost 0 bases, with 13 bases spanning the gap. The CDR3 has 15 amino acids. Germline CDR1 is LNHDA and CDR2 is SQIVND (reference sequence). CDR3 in amino acids: CASSTFSGSSYEQYF. CDR3 nucleotides: TGTGCCAGTAGTACCTTCTCAGGGTCCTCCTACGAGCAGTACTTC. The complete variable domain, with remaining parts taken from reference TRBV19 and TRBJ2-7, reads DGGITQSPKYLFRKEGQNVTLSCEQNLNHDAMYWYRQDPGQGLRLIYYSQIVNDFQKGDIAEGYSVSREKKESFPLTVTSAQKNPTAFYLCASSTFSGSSYEQYFGPGTRLTVT.

V usage is TRBV27 and J usage is TRBJ2-7; 9 nucleotides line up with TRBD1. Germline CDR1 is MNHEY and CDR2 is SMNVEV (reference sequence). This CDR3 spans 14 amino acids. The trim removed 4 bases at V and 3 bases at J, leaving 4 bases unmatched. Here the CDR3 DNA reads TGTGCCAGCAGTTCCCCGGGACAGGGCTACGAGCAGTACTTC. Translated: CASSSPGQGYEQYF.

The chain recombines TRBV11-3 with TRBJ2-7; no definite D call. This CDR3 spans 16 amino acids. Trimming stripped 6 bases from V and 4 bases from J, with 22 bases between. Germline V gives CDR1 SGHNT, CDR2 YENEEA. The CDR3 nucleotides are TGTGCCAGCAGTAAGGAGAGTTCAGAGCCTACATACGAGCAGTACTTC. Its protein product is CASSKESSEPTYEQYF.

The chain uses TRBV10-3 and TRBJ2-7; TRBD1 matches at 9 bases. This CDR3 has 14 residues. The trim removed 6 bases at V and 3 bases at J, leaving 6 bases unmatched. Germline V gene sequence: CDR1 ENHRY, CDR2 SYGVKD. Here the CDR3 DNA reads TGTGCCATCAGATCCGGGACAGGGCTCTACGAGCAGTACTTC. It translates to CAIRSGTGLYEQYF.

CDR3 nucleotide sequence: TGTGCCAGCAGCCCCGACAGGGGGGCCTACGAGCAGTACTTC. Translation: CASSPDRGAYEQYF. J is TRBJ2-7 and V is TRBV13, with 9 positions matching TRBD1. Germline lookup yields CDR1 PRHDT and CDR2 FYEKMQ (reference sequence). J gave up 2 bases and V 5 bases, and 4 bases lay outside the gene matches. The CDR3 sequence is 14 residues long.

This sequence joins TRBV19 and TRBJ1-5; 8 bases agree with TRBD1. The CDR3 spans 15 residues. Losses at the gene ends were 6 bases for V and 1 base for J; bases not matched to a gene: 5. In germline, CDR1 is LNHDA, CDR2 SQIVND (reference sequence). As DNA, the CDR3 is TGTGCCAGTAGGCGGGACAGGATAAGCAATCAGCCCCAGCATTTT. Protein product: CASRRDRISNQPQHF.

This chain uses TRBV10-3 with TRBJ2-2; D remains ambiguous. This CDR3 has 17 amino acids. Per the germline V gene, CDR1 is ENHRY and CDR2 is SYGVKD. V shed 7 bases and J shed 1 base, with 19 bases lying between them. This CDR3 is CAINGKQSLRNTGELFF. CDR3 in DNA: TGTGCCATCAACGGCAAACAGAGCCTGAGGAACACCGGGGAGCTGTTTTTT.

The V gene is TRBV4-1, the J gene TRBJ2-5, with 9 nucleotides matching TRBD2. Germline trimming cut 0 bases from V and 2 bases from J; bases unmatched to any gene: 4. CDR3 length equals 16 residues. The germline gives CDR1 MGHRA, CDR2 YSYEKL. The CDR3 DNA follows: TGCGCCAGCAGCCAAGAGGGGGCGGGGGGGCAAGAGACCCAGTACTTC. It codes for CASSQEGAGGQETQYF.

The chain is built from TRBV4-3 and TRBJ2-7; a possible D gene is TRBD1 (6 bases). The CDR3 is made up of 14 amino acids. Between the trimmed V and J ends, which lost 3 bases and 4 bases, there was a span of 13 bases. CDR1 is LGHNA and CDR2 is YSLEER in the germline V gene. CDR3 protein: CASSQGAREYEQYF. CDR3 DNA sequence: TGCGCCAGCAGCCAGGGGGCCAGGGAGTACGAGCAGTACTTC.

This clone has a single count. The gene calls are TRBV28 and TRBJ2-1; D is undetermined. CDR3 length equals 10 residues. Germline CDR1 and CDR2: MDHEN and SYDVKM. The CDR3 reads CACGFGEQFF. The CDR3, as DNA: TGTGCTTGTGGTTTCGGTGAGCAGTTCTTC. The full variable domain, completed using reference TRBV28 and TRBJ2-1, is DVKVTQSSRYLVKRTGEKVFLECVQDMDHENMFWYRQDPGLGLRLIYFSYDVKMKEKGDIPEGYSVSREKKERFSLILESASTNQTSMYLCACGFGEQFFGPGTRLTVL.

As to this clone: This sample includes further DNA sequences coding for the same CDR3. The J gene is TRBJ2-6, the V gene TRBV6-6; 8 bases map to TRBD1. From germline, CDR1 is MNHNY and CDR2 SVGAGI (reference sequence). J was trimmed by 2 bases and V by 5 bases; bases with no gene match: 8. The CDR3 has 17 amino acids. CDR3 sequence (DNA): TGTGCCAGCAGTCTAAAGCCGACAGGGGCTGGGGCCAACGTCCTGACTTTC. It translates to CASSLKPTGAGANVLTF.

DNA of the CDR3: TGTGCCAGCAGTTACGGAGGGGAGGCTCCTGGAAACACCATATATTTT. Translation gives CASSYGGEAPGNTIYF. The V gene is TRBV6-5, the J gene TRBJ1-3, with TRBD1 as a possible D gene (5 bases). V was trimmed by 2 bases and J by 2 bases, leaving 13 bases between them. CDR1 is MNHEY, CDR2 SVGAGI, per germline. The CDR3 is made up of 16 amino acids.

The J gene is TRBJ2-7, the V gene TRBV19, with 12 bases aligning to TRBD2. CDR1 is LNHDA, CDR2 SQIVND, per germline (reference sequence). The ends lost 4 bases at V and 3 bases at J; junction bases unmatched: 4. This CDR3 is built from 15 residues. CDR3 loop: CASSTLAGGLYEQYF. CDR3 coding DNA: TGTGCCAGTAGTACCCTAGCGGGAGGGCTCTACGAGCAGTACTTC.

This chain links TRBV19 with TRBJ1-2; tentatively, D is TRBD1 (5 bases). The germline V gene has CDR1 LNHDA and CDR2 SQIVND (reference sequence). The V gene lost 6 bases and the J gene lost 8 bases, with 16 bases spanning the gap. The CDR3 has 13 residues. Here the CDR3 reads CASSPSRVGGYTF. DNA for the CDR3: TGTGCCAGTAGCCCCTCCAGGGTTGGCGGCTACACCTTC.

The chain is built from TRBV4-3 and TRBJ2-1, with D perhaps matching TRBD2 (6 bases). The germline gives CDR1 LGHNA, CDR2 YSLEER. The CDR3 extends over 11 amino acids. Trimming cost V 3 bases and J 10 bases, with 7 bases left between them. The CDR3 bases are TGCGCCAGCAGCCAGGGGAGGGAGCAGTTCTTC. This translates into CASSQGREQFF.

This chain connects TRBV19 to TRBJ1-4; 8 nucleotides match TRBD1. With 3 bases clipped from V and 8 bases from J, the junction kept 5 bases outside the gene matches. The germline gives CDR1 LNHDA, CDR2 SQIVND (reference sequence). The CDR3 consists of 14 residues. The CDR3 region has the DNA TGTGCCAGTAGTATCGGACAGGGAAAAGAAAAACTGTTTTTT. As protein: CASSIGQGKEKLFF.

The V gene is TRBV5-1, the J gene TRBJ2-3; TRBD2 aligns across 14 bases. Trimming at V came to 5 bases and at J to 5 bases, leaving 16 bases not matched to a gene. The CDR3 spans 19 residues. Germline V gene sequence: CDR1 SGHRS, CDR2 YFSETQ. CDR3 region: CASRDPGLAGAERRDTQYF. CDR3 nucleotide sequence: TGCGCCAGCAGAGATCCGGGACTAGCGGGAGCCGAGCGAAGAGATACGCAGTATTTT.

The chain recombines TRBV6-5 with TRBJ1-2; D is possibly TRBD1 (6 bases). The CDR3 contains 15 residues. V shed 6 bases and J shed 0 bases, with 14 bases lying between them. Germline CDR1 reads MNHEY; CDR2 reads SVGAGI. CDR3 loop: CASSVLQGSNYGYTF. The CDR3 region has the DNA TGTGCCAGCAGCGTCCTACAGGGCTCTAACTATGGCTACACCTTC.

The V and J genes are TRBV28 and TRBJ2-5, with a tentative D call TRBD1 (5 bases). CDR1 MDHEN and CDR2 SYDVKM come from the germline V gene. The CDR3 runs to 13 residues. Trimming removed 2 bases at V and 1 base at J, with 5 bases between. CDR3 sequence: CASSLGAQETQYF. DNA of the CDR3: TGTGCCAGCAGTTTAGGGGCCCAAGAGACCCAGTACTTC. The full variable domain, its missing parts supplied by reference TRBV28 and TRBJ2-5, is DVKVTQSSRYLVKRTGEKVFLECVQDMDHENMFWYRQDPGLGLRLIYFSYDVKMKEKGDIPEGYSVSREKKERFSLILESASTNQTSMYLCASSLGAQETQYFGPGTRLLVL.

The chain uses TRBV11-2 and TRBJ2-1; tentative D call: TRBD2 (5 bases). There are 15 residues in the CDR3. Trimming removed 7 bases at V and 6 bases at J, with 19 bases between. Germline CDR1 SGHAT, CDR2 FQNNGV. This CDR3 reads CASTPGVPWGNEQFF. In nucleotides, the CDR3 is TGTGCCAGCACCCCCGGGGTACCATGGGGCAATGAGCAGTTCTTC. Full variable domain (rest looked up from reference TRBV11-2 and TRBJ2-1): EAGVAQSPRYKIIEKRQSVAFWCNPISGHATLYWYQQILGQGPKLLIQFQNNGVVDDSQLPKDRFSAERLKGVDSTLKIQPAKLEDSAVYLCASTPGVPWGNEQFFGPGTRLTVL.

This clone occurred once. The V call is TRBV6-4, the J call TRBJ1-3; D unresolved. The germline CDR1 and CDR2 sequences are MRHNA and SNTAGT. V was clipped by 2 bases and J by 7 bases, with 6 bases between them. This CDR3 region has 12 residues. The chain's CDR3 is CASSDTQNTIYF. CDR3 sequence (DNA): TGTGCCAGCAGTGACACACAGAACACCATATATTTT.